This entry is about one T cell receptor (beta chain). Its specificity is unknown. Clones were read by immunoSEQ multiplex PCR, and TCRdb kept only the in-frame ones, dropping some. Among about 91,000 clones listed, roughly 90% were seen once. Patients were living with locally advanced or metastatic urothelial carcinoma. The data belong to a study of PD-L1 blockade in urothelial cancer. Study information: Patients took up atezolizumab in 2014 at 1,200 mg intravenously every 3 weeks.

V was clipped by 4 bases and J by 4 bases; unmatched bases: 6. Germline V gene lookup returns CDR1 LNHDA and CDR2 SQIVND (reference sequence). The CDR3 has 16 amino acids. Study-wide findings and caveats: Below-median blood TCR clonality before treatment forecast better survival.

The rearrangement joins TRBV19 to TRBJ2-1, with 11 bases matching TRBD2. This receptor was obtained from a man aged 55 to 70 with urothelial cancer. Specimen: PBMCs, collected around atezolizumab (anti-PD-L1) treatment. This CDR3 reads CASSSIAGGVYNEQFF. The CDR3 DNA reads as TGTGCCAGTAGTAGCATAGCGGGAGGGGTTTACAATGAGCAGTTCTTC. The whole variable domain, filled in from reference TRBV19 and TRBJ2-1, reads DGGITQSPKYLFRKEGQNVTLSCEQNLNHDAMYWYRQDPGQGLRLIYYSQIVNDFQKGDIAEGYSVSREKKESFPLTVTSAQKNPTAFYLCASSSIAGGVYNEQFFGPGTRLTVL.